The rows below give T cell receptor beta chains drawn from one sample of a study of cytotoxic CD8 clonotypes in ibrutinib-treated CLL. Assay used: immunoSEQ multiplex PCR; TCRdb lists only in-frame clones, some missing. The repertoire includes 150,000 or so clones, about 78% of them detected once, and around 4.9% sits in the top ten. The sample here was PBMCs, taken after 24 months of ibrutinib treatment. These receptors came from a human donor with chronic lymphocytic leukemia. The CDR3 runs from the conserved cysteine through the conserved F or W. D genes are given only for firm matches. Size is omitted from some rows. Given values are once, few, many or a class for expanded clones.

J: TRBJ2-1
size: NA
D: TRBD2
V: TRBV7-8
CDR3: CASSLGHLAGADEQFF
DNA: TGTGCCAGCAGCTTAGGCCATCTAGCGGGAGCCGATGAGCAGTTCTTC

J: TRBJ2-3
size: NA
D: NA
V: TRBV5-6
CDR3: CASSLMQDTQYF
DNA: TGTGCCAGCAGCTTGATGCAAGATACGCAGTATTTT

J: TRBJ2-5
size: NA
D: NA
V: TRBV4-1
CDR3: CASSQENEETQYF
DNA: TGCGCCAGCAGCCAAGAGAATGAGGAGACCCAGTACTTC

J: TRBJ1-4
size: NA
D: NA
V: TRBV7-2
CDR3: CASSLWTGKLFF
DNA: TGTGCCAGCAGCCTGTGGACGGGAAAACTGTTTTTT

J: TRBJ1-5
size: NA
D: NA
V: TRBV10-3
CDR3: CAISTSGGGNQPQHF
DNA: TGTGCCATCAGTACCAGTGGGGGGGGGAATCAGCCCCAGCATTTT

J: TRBJ2-5
size: once
D: NA
V: TRBV4-3
CDR3: CASSSIALQETQYF
DNA: TGCGCCAGCAGCTCCATAGCTCTCCAGGAGACCCAGTACTTC

J: TRBJ1-3
size: NA
D: NA
V: TRBV7-9
CDR3: CASSLQASPETIYF
DNA: TGTGCCAGCAGCTTACAGGCCTCTCCAGAGACCATATATTTT

J: TRBJ1-2
size: NA
D: TRBD1
V: TRBV5-1
CDR3: CASSPGQGRNYGYTF
DNA: TGCGCCAGCAGCCCGGGACAGGGGCGTAACTATGGCTACACCTTC

J: TRBJ2-5
size: NA
D: TRBD2
V: TRBV10-3
CDR3: CAISEGSGRETQYF
DNA: TGTGCCATCAGTGAGGGTAGCGGGCGGGAGACCCAGTACTTC

J: TRBJ1-1
size: NA
D: NA
V: TRBV29-1
CDR3: CSVGQGGTEAFF
DNA: TGCAGCGTAGGGCAGGGTGGGACTGAAGCTTTCTTT

J: TRBJ2-4
size: NA
D: NA
V: TRBV4-3
CDR3: CASSQDAAKNIQYF
DNA: TGCGCCAGCAGCCAAGATGCTGCCAAAAACATTCAGTACTTC

J: TRBJ2-6
size: NA
D: TRBD1
V: TRBV2
CDR3: CASSHNSGTGYRVANVLTF
DNA: TGTGCCAGCAGTCATAACTCCGGGACAGGGTATCGAGTGGCCAACGTCCTGACTTTC

J: TRBJ2-7
size: NA
D: TRBD2
V: TRBV6-5
CDR3: CASAGGLSRDEQYF
DNA: TGTGCCAGCGCGGGGGGGCTAAGTAGGGACGAGCAGTACTTC

J: TRBJ1-5
size: NA
D: NA
V: TRBV18
CDR3: CASSPTGRPQHF
DNA: TGTGCCAGCTCACCCACGGGGAGGCCCCAGCATTTT

J: TRBJ1-2
size: NA
D: NA
V: TRBV18
CDR3: CASSPRPGAGPF
DNA: TGTGCCAGCTCACCACGTCCGGGGGCCGGGCCGTTC

J: TRBJ1-5
size: NA
D: NA
V: TRBV5-1
CDR3: CASSLGRNQPQHF
DNA: TGCGCCAGCAGCTTGGGTCGGAATCAGCCCCAGCATTTT

J: TRBJ2-1
size: NA
D: NA
V: TRBV6-1
CDR3: CASSEMAGPHNEQFF
DNA: TGTGCCAGCAGTGAAATGGCAGGGCCCCACAATGAGCAGTTCTTC

J: TRBJ2-1
size: NA
D: TRBD2
V: TRBV9
CDR3: CASSRSGSSYNEQFF
DNA: TGTGCCAGCAGCCGAAGCGGGAGCTCCTACAATGAGCAGTTCTTC

J: TRBJ1-5
size: NA
D: TRBD1
V: TRBV10-3
CDR3: CATKTGQGSNQPQHF
DNA: TGTGCCACCAAGACAGGGCAAGGAAGCAATCAGCCCCAGCATTTT

J: TRBJ2-5
size: once
D: NA
V: TRBV7-9
CDR3: CASSRLGETQYF
DNA: TGTGCCAGCAGCCGCCTCGGGGAGACCCAGTACTTC

J: TRBJ1-5
size: NA
D: NA
V: TRBV18
CDR3: CASSPNHSNQPQHF
DNA: TGTGCCAGCTCACCAAACCATAGCAATCAGCCCCAGCATTTT

J: TRBJ2-7
size: NA
D: NA
V: TRBV19
CDR3: CASTSPGDYEQYF
DNA: TGTGCCAGTACCTCCCCGGGAGACTACGAGCAGTACTTC

J: TRBJ1-1
size: NA
D: NA
V: TRBV7-9
CDR3: CASSFGGVQAFF
DNA: TGTGCCAGCAGCTTTGGGGGGGTACAAGCTTTCTTT

J: TRBJ2-3
size: NA
D: NA
V: TRBV5-1
CDR3: CASSLAGPGRSTDTQYF
DNA: TGCGCCAGCAGCTTGGCCGGGCCGGGACGCAGCACAGATACGCAGTATTTT

J: TRBJ2-1
size: NA
D: TRBD2
V: TRBV19
CDR3: CASRLAGGSYNEQFF
DNA: TGTGCCAGTAGACTAGCGGGAGGCTCCTACAATGAGCAGTTCTTC

J: TRBJ1-2
size: NA
D: NA
V: TRBV7-2
CDR3: CASSPRGGGAGYTF
DNA: TGTGCCAGCAGCCCCCGAGGGGGAGGGGCGGGCTACACCTTC

J: TRBJ1-2
size: NA
D: NA
V: TRBV10-3
CDR3: CAITSGKTQSNYGYTF
DNA: TGTGCCATCACGTCCGGGAAAACGCAGTCTAACTATGGCTACACCTTC

J: TRBJ2-7
size: NA
D: TRBD1
V: TRBV5-1
CDR3: CASSKGQGPYEQYF
DNA: TGCGCCAGCAGCAAAGGACAGGGGCCCTACGAGCAGTACTTC

J: TRBJ2-7
size: few
D: TRBD1
V: TRBV27
CDR3: CASSLWQGAVYEQYF
DNA: TGTGCCAGCAGTTTATGGCAGGGGGCGGTCTACGAGCAGTACTTC

J: TRBJ2-5
size: NA
D: TRBD2
V: TRBV2
CDR3: CATRGASGQETQYF
DNA: TGTGCCACCCGGGGGGCTAGCGGGCAAGAGACCCAGTACTTC

J: TRBJ1-2
size: NA
D: NA
V: TRBV5-1
CDR3: CASSPAGGYGYTF
DNA: TGCGCCAGCAGCCCGGCGGGGGGATATGGCTACACCTTC

J: TRBJ1-2
size: NA
D: NA
V: TRBV14
CDR3: CASSQDIYYGYTF
DNA: TGTGCCAGCAGCCAGGACATCTACTATGGCTACACCTTC

J: TRBJ2-2
size: NA
D: TRBD2
V: TRBV7-9
CDR3: CASSLGGRNTGELFF
DNA: TGTGCCAGCAGCCTCGGGGGGAGGAACACCGGGGAGCTGTTTTTT

J: TRBJ1-5
size: NA
D: NA
V: TRBV19
CDR3: CASGSPRAGNQPQHF
DNA: TGTGCCAGTGGCTCCCCCAGGGCGGGCAATCAGCCCCAGCATTTT

J: TRBJ2-3
size: once
D: TRBD1
V: TRBV6-1
CDR3: CASSEARQGRADTQYF
DNA: TGTGCCAGCAGTGAAGCCAGACAGGGTCGGGCAGATACGCAGTATTTT

J: TRBJ2-1
size: once
D: NA
V: TRBV14
CDR3: CASSKISANPFF
DNA: TGTGCCAGCAGCAAGATTAGCGCGAACCCTTTCTTC

J: TRBJ1-1
size: NA
D: NA
V: TRBV7-3
CDR3: CASSSSLGSTEAFF
DNA: TGTGCCAGCAGCTCTTCGCTGGGGAGCACTGAAGCTTTCTTT

J: TRBJ2-5
size: NA
D: TRBD2
V: TRBV5-1
CDR3: CASSPGTSGQETQYF
DNA: TGCGCCAGCAGCCCCGGGACTAGCGGCCAAGAGACCCAGTACTTC